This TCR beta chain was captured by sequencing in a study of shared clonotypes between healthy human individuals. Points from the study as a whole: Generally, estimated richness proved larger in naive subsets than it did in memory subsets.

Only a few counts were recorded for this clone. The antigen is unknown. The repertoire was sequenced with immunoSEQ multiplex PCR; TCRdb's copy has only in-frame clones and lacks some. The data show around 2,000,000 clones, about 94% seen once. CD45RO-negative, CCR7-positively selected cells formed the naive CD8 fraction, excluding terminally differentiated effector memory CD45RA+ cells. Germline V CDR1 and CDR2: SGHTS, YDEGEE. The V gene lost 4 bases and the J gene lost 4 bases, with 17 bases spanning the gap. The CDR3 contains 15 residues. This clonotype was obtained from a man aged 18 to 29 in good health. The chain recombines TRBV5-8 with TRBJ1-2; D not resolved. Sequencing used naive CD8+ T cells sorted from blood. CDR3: CASSTLHAASYGYTF. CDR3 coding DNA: TGTGCCAGCAGCACCCTCCACGCGGCATCCTATGGCTACACCTTC.